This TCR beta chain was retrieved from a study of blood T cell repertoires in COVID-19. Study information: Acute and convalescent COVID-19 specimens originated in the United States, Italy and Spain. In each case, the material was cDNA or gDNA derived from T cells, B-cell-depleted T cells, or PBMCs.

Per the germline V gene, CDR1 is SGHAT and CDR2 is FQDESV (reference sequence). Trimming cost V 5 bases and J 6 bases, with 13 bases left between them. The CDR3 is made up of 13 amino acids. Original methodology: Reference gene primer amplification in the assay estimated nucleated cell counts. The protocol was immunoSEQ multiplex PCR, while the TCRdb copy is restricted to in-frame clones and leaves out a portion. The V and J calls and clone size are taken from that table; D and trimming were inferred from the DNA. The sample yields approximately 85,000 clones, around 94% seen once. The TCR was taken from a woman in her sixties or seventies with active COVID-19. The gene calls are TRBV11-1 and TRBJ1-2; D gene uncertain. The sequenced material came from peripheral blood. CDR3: CASSRGEVDGYTF. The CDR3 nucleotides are TGTGCCAGCAGCCGCGGGGAGGTGGATGGCTACACCTTC.